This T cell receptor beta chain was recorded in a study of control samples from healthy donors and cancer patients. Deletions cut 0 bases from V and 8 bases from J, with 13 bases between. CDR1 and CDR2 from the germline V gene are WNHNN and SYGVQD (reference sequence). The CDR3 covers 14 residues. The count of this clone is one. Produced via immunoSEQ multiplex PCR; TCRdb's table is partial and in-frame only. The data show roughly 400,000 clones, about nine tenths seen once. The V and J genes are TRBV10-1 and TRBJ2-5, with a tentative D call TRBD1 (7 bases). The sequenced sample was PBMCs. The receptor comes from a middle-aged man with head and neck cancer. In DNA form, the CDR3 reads TGCGCCAGCAGTGAGTCGATTGGAGGGGGCACCCAGTACTTC. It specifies CASSESIGGGTQYF.